The entry below gives a single TCR beta chain sequence along with its context. This sample is part of a study of technical replicates of blood from a handful of donors. Repertoires were generated with immunoSEQ multiplex PCR, while TCRdb's copy carries only in-frame clones and drops some. The sample has tens of thousands of clones; 90% to 95% are singletons. CDR3 length equals 16 residues. Germline values: CDR1 LNHNV, CDR2 YYDKDF (reference sequence). V lost 4 bases to trimming and J lost 2 bases; unmatched junction nucleotides: 8. The clonotype comes from a human donor in good health. Some clones in this sample may be carry-over from other donors' samples. The sequencing input was PBMCs. V and J are TRBV15 and TRBJ1-5; 7 bases agree with TRBD1. CDR3 sequence: CATSTDRAGGNQPQHF. CDR3 nucleotides: TGTGCCACCAGCACTGACAGGGCCGGAGGCAATCAGCCCCAGCATTTT.